Here is one T cell receptor beta chain with its context. This clone was picked up a small number of times. The target of this receptor is not known. Germline and junction disagree at one end, which may indicate a read error. The source of the sample is a study of blood T cell repertoires in COVID-19 (dated by TCRdb to between 2020 and 2021). About the full investigation: Collaborator samples came from the United States, Italy and Spain and covered acute and convalescent phases of COVID-19. The repertoires were made available in a free public database intended to serve as a resource for research on the immune response to SARS-CoV-2. Nearly every sample came with metadata listing a de-identified subject ID, COVID-19 status, age in years and sex. The samples were drawn from the first 160 participants of the ongoing ImmuneRACE study and from 1,254 subjects provided by 6 global collaborators. HLA class I and class II types, where available, came from metadata supplied by the sample provider rather than from assay-based typing. The prospective study material was composed of cDNA or gDNA derived from T cells, B-cell-depleted T cells, or PBMCs. Deeply sampled blood TCRbeta repertoires from subjects exposed to, actively infected with, or recovered from COVID-19 were included in the dataset.

Counted from cysteine to phenylalanine, this CDR3 has 13 amino acids. Just the 39-base CDR3 DNA is kept, in frame starting at base 1. CDR1 and CDR2 (SGHDT, YYEEEE) derive from the germline V gene. Collaborating institutions collected whole blood in K2EDTA tubes following their own protocols. For TCRbeta analysis, collaborators shipped samples in one of three forms: frozen whole blood, isolated PBMCs, or DNA extracted from either of those sample types. What the research found in general, with its limitations: How much clinical and demographic metadata was included differed by source and by participant, and the metadata was provided uncurated.

TCRbeta CDR3 regions were amplified from genomic DNA by means of the immunoSEQ Assay, a bias-controlled multiplex PCR. As for the original processing: The number of nucleated cells in each sample was estimated by amplification of reference gene primers within the assay. Sequence reads were collapsed and filtered to measure the absolute abundance of every unique TCRbeta CDR3 rearrangement. For each sample, productive Simpson clonality was calculated as the square root of Simpson's diversity index over productive rearrangements. Held by TCRdb, this immuneACCESS table contains in-frame sequences only and omits some clones. Under half of the omission traces to an unresolved V gene where checked; the cause of the rest is unknown. Clone size and V and J calls were adopted from that table, with D and trimming inferred from the DNA. A total of 90,000 to 110,000 clones appear in this sample, 84% of them only once. The ten largest clonotypes hold 6.6% of the sample.

The sequence is built from TRBV5-6 and TRBJ1-1; TRBD1 fits 7 bases in the junction. The sequenced sample consisted of peripheral blood. The source of this sequence is a woman between 45 and 65 years old with acute or convalescent COVID-19. The CDR3 has the sequence CASSQFWDSVLVF. The DNA sequence follows: TGTGCCAGCAGCCAATTTTGGGACAGTGTGTTAGTCTTT.